The next 14 T cell receptor beta chains were all read from a single sample in a study of radiotherapy plus CTLA-4 blockade in lung cancer. Produced via immunoSEQ multiplex PCR; TCRdb's table is partial and in-frame only. This sample yields about 49,000 clones, of which 70% to 90% are seen a single time; about 27% belongs to the top ten. The sequencing used peripheral blood, collected from a patient treated with radiotherapy plus ipilimumab. These receptor sequences come from a human donor with non-small cell lung cancer whose response to radiotherapy plus ipilimumab could not be evaluated.

The chain carries TRBV28 and TRBJ2-6; a possible D gene is TRBD1 (5 bases). The CDR3 totals 13 residues. Per the germline V gene, CDR1 is MDHEN and CDR2 is SYDVKM. V was cut by 6 bases and J by 4 bases, with 7 bases left in between. The CDR3: CASRGQGANVLTF. The CDR3 DNA sequence: TGTGCCAGCAGGGGGCAAGGGGCCAACGTCCTGACTTTC.

The genes are TRBV10-3 and TRBJ1-3, with D possibly being TRBD1 (5 bases). Per germline, CDR1 ENHRY and CDR2 SYGVKD. The CDR3 contains 12 residues. With 5 bases removed from V and 7 bases from J, the gap between germline ends came to 9 bases. The CDR3 bases are TGTGCCATCAGTACAGGCACTAACACCATATATTTT. Protein: CAISTGTNTIYF.

The V call is TRBV18, the J call TRBJ1-1; perhaps TRBD1 as D (5 bases). The CDR3 is 14 amino acids. V shed 8 bases and J shed 3 bases, with 16 bases lying between them. CDR1 KGHSH and CDR2 LQKENI come from the germline V gene. In nucleotides, the CDR3 is TGTGCCAGCACCCTCCTCGGGGGGGACACTGAAGCTTTCTTT. Encoded protein: CASTLLGGDTEAFF.

CDR3 nucleotide sequence: TGTGCCAGCAGCGACGACCTTCGGGACAGGTATACCGGGGAGCTGTTTTTT. This encodes CASSDDLRDRYTGELFF. The rearrangement uses TRBV9 and TRBJ2-2, with TRBD1 identical over 8 bases. Losses at the gene ends were 3 bases for V and 5 bases for J; bases not matched to a gene: 12. The CDR3 has 17 amino acids. Germline V gene sequence: CDR1 SGDLS, CDR2 YYNGEE.

The chain carries TRBV27 and TRBJ2-7, with D perhaps matching TRBD2 (6 bases). Germline V gene sequence: CDR1 MNHEY, CDR2 SMNVEV (reference sequence). This CDR3 contains 14 residues. Trimming shortened V by 1 base and J by 4 bases, and 11 bases separated the two germline ends. The CDR3 sequence is CASSLFTGGYEQYF. The CDR3 DNA sequence: TGTGCCAGCAGTTTATTTACAGGAGGGTACGAGCAGTACTTC.

The chain has TRBV28 and TRBJ1-2, with no clear D. This CDR3 is 12 amino acids long. V was cut by 3 bases and J by 8 bases, with 10 bases left in between. Germline V gives CDR1 MDHEN, CDR2 SYDVKM. CDR3 sequence: CASSFRQLGYTF. CDR3 coding DNA: TGTGCCAGCAGTTTCAGGCAGCTCGGCTACACCTTC.

This sequence joins TRBV18 and TRBJ2-7, with 7 nucleotides matching TRBD1. The CDR3 contains 15 residues. Germline V gene data show CDR1 as KGHSH and CDR2 as LQKENI. With 3 bases clipped from V and 1 base from J, the junction kept 6 bases outside the gene matches. Here the CDR3 reads CASSPTGQFSYEQYF. CDR3 in DNA: TGTGCCAGCTCACCTACGGGACAGTTTTCCTACGAGCAGTACTTC.

The chain couples TRBV6-6 to TRBJ2-7; D might be TRBD2 (5 bases). CDR1 and CDR2 from the germline V gene are MNHNY and SVGAGI (reference sequence). V lost 2 bases and J lost 3, with 8 bases in between. The CDR3 extends over 13 amino acids. Here the CDR3 DNA reads TGTGCCAGCAGTTACGAAGAGGGCTACGAGCAGTACTTC. It codes for CASSYEEGYEQYF.

This chain connects TRBV6-1 to TRBJ2-7, with 9 bases lining up with TRBD1. The V gene end was trimmed by 0 bases and the J gene end by 2 bases; junction bases not matched to a gene: 11. Germline assignment: CDR1 MNHNS and CDR2 SASEGT. The CDR3 loop spans 18 amino acids. As DNA, the CDR3 is TGTGCCAGCAGTGAAGCCCTACGTCCCGGGACAGGGCCCTACGAGCAGTACTTC. Protein product: CASSEALRPGTGPYEQYF.

CDR3 coding DNA: TGTGCCACCAGCAGAGCAGGGGGTGCGAACACCGGGGAGCTGTTTTTT. Residues: CATSRAGGANTGELFF. The genes are TRBV15 and TRBJ2-2; 7 positions match TRBD1. CDR3 length equals 16 residues. Germline CDR1 reads LNHNV; CDR2 reads YYDKDF (reference sequence). With 1 base clipped from V and 0 bases from J, the junction kept 2 bases outside the gene matches. Using reference TRBV15 and TRBJ2-2 for the parts outside the CDR3, the full variable domain is DAMVIQNPRYQVTQFGKPVTLSCSQTLNHNVMYWYQQKSSQAPKLLFHYYDKDFNNEADTPDNFQSRRPNTSFCFLDIRSPGLGDTAMYLCATSRAGGANTGELFFGEGSRLTVL.

The genes are TRBV11-2 and TRBJ2-7; 7 bases align to TRBD2. The CDR3 is 15 residues long. From germline, CDR1 is SGHAT and CDR2 FQNNGV. V shed 2 bases and J 0 bases; nucleotides not matched to a gene: 4. DNA for the CDR3: TGTGCCAGCAGCTTATCGGGGGGAGGCTCCTACGAGCAGTACTTC. It is translated as CASSLSGGGSYEQYF.

The V gene is TRBV5-4, the J gene TRBJ2-5, with TRBD2 matching 11 bases. From germline, CDR1 is SGHNT and CDR2 YYREEE (reference sequence). The J segment lost 5 bases and the V segment lost 0 bases, leaving 3 bases of the junction unmatched. CDR3 length: 15 amino acids. CDR3 sequence (DNA): TGTGCCAGCAGCTTGGCCTTAGCGGGAGGGGAGACCCAGTACTTC. It is translated as CASSLALAGGETQYF. The entire variable domain, with the rest obtained from reference TRBV5-4 and TRBJ2-5, is as follows: ETGVTQSPTHLIKTRGQQVTLRCSSQSGHNTVSWYQQALGQGPQFIFQYYREEENGRGNFPPRFSGLQFPNYSSELNVNALELDDSALYLCASSLALAGGETQYFGPGTRLLVL.

This chain links TRBV6-5 with TRBJ2-5, with D possibly being TRBD2 (6 bases). V lost 3 bases and J lost 7, with 9 bases in between. The CDR3 loop spans 12 amino acids. In germline, CDR1 is MNHEY, CDR2 SVGAGI. The CDR3 loop is CASSYGGGTQYF. The CDR3 bases are TGTGCCAGCAGTTATGGGGGAGGGACCCAGTACTTC.

The chain carries TRBV7-8 and TRBJ2-1; D remains ambiguous. This CDR3 has 16 residues. CDR1 is SGHVS and CDR2 is FQNEAQ in the germline V gene. Trimming shortened V by 1 base and J by 2 bases, and 12 bases separated the two germline ends. The DNA for the CDR3 is TGTGCCAGCAGCTTAGGAAGTCTGGCCCCCTACAATGAGCAGTTCTTC. Protein product: CASSLGSLAPYNEQFF.